This is a list of T cell receptor beta chains from one sample in a study of blood T cells in healthy people across ages. In TCRdb, the 5' RACE reads were re-called with MiXCR into one record per CDR3 protein. The profile shows roughly 1,000,000 distinct CDR3 sequences, about 25% of them singletons. These same records also appear under a second study, on T cells of mothers and their children.

The sample was blood. Receptor source: a girl aged 2 to 9 in good health. Each CDR3 is given with its conserved first and last residue. A D gene is named only where the DNA matches it firmly. Rows may omit the clone size; those that give it use once, few, many or a size class.

>TRBJ1-3|.|.|TRBV2
CASASWGNTIYF
TGTGCCAGCGCGAGTTGGGGGAACACCATATATTTT
>TRBJ1-4|.|.|TRBV11-2
CASSLEPGPTREKLFF
TGTGCCAGCAGCTTGGAACCGGGACCTACCCGTGAAAAACTGTTTTTT
>TRBJ1-2|.|.|TRBV7-9
CASSPPSGPLAYGYTF
TGTGCCAGCAGCCCGCCGTCGGGACCTCTCGCCTATGGCTACACCTTC
>TRBJ1-3|.|few|TRBV28
CASDTAGNTIYF
TGTGCCAGCGACACGGCTGGAAACACCATATATTTT
>TRBJ1-6|.|few|TRBV14
CASSQLGTAAPLHF
TGTGCCAGCAGCCAGCTAGGAACGGCGGCGCCCCTCCACTTT
>TRBJ2-2|.|few|TRBV20-1
CSARQVDTGELFF
TGCAGTGCTAGACAGGTCGACACCGGGGAGCTGTTTTTT
>TRBJ1-2|.|few|TRBV27
CATRIISERGYTF
TGTGCCACCCGGATTATATCAGAGCGGGGCTACACCTTC
>TRBJ1-4|.|.|TRBV7-2
CASRSPIGEKLFF
TGTGCCAGCAGGTCCCCCATAGGGGAAAAACTGTTTTTT
>TRBJ2-1|.|.|TRBV11-2
CASSFSGRGGYNEQFF
TGTGCCAGCAGCTTCTCTGGGAGGGGGGGGTACAATGAGCAGTTCTTC
>TRBJ2-4|.|.|TRBV4-3
CASSQRLGDIQYF
TGCGCCAGCAGCCAGAGGCTAGGAGACATTCAGTACTTC
>TRBJ2-5|.|few|TRBV5-5
CVSSSSVETQYF
TGTGTCAGCAGCTCTAGTGTGGAGACCCAGTACTTC
>TRBJ2-1|.|once|TRBV7-9
CASSLMINEQFF
TGTGCCAGCTCCCTCATGATAAATGAGCAGTTCTTC
>TRBJ2-3|TRBD2|.|TRBV11-1
CASSLERSGTIATDTQYF
TGTGCCAGCAGCTTAGAACGGAGCGGGACCATCGCCACAGATACGCAGTATTTT
>TRBJ1-1|TRBD1|once|TRBV20-1
CSARGVTGDTEAFF
TGCAGTGCTAGAGGAGTTACAGGGGACACTGAAGCTTTCTTT
>TRBJ2-3|.|.|TRBV4-3
CASSQDRVHPGLQTQYF
TGCGCCAGCAGCCAAGATCGGGTCCACCCGGGACTTCAGACGCAGTATTTT
>TRBJ2-3|TRBD2|.|TRBV4-2
CASSQDLTSGEDTQYF
TGTGCCAGCAGCCAAGATTTGACTAGCGGGGAAGATACGCAGTATTTT
>TRBJ1-4|TRBD1|.|TRBV7-9
CASSAAGTAPNEKLFF
TGTGCCAGCAGCGCAGCGGGGACAGCACCTAATGAAAAACTGTTTTTT
>TRBJ1-2|.|few|TRBV6-2/TRBV6-3
CASRRTDSYTF
TGTGCCAGCAGACGGACGGACAGCTACACCTTC
>TRBJ2-2|.|.|TRBV27
CASRLGANTGELFF
TGTGCCAGCAGGCTGGGGGCCAACACCGGGGAGCTGTTTTTT
>TRBJ2-1|.|few|TRBV20-1
CSARLALHNEQFF
TGCAGTGCTAGGTTAGCACTCCACAATGAGCAGTTCTTC
>TRBJ1-2|.|.|TRBV3-1
CASSQRAGYGYTF
TGTGCCAGCAGCCAAAGGGCAGGATATGGCTACACCTTC
>TRBJ1-1|.|.|TRBV4-3
CASSQARIALLNTEAFF
TGCGCCAGCAGCCAAGCAAGAATAGCCCTTTTGAACACTGAAGCTTTCTTT
>TRBJ2-1|TRBD2|.|TRBV29-1
CSVESRLAILQFF
TGCAGCGTGGAGAGCCGACTAGCCATCTTGCAGTTCTTC
>TRBJ2-7|.|.|TRBV11-2
CASSLGTALEQYF
TGTGCCAGCAGCTTAGGGACAGCCCTGGAGCAGTACTTC
>TRBJ2-6|.|.|TRBV29-1
CSVVTTGANVLTF
TGCAGCGTTGTCACGACTGGGGCCAACGTCCTGACTTTC